These T cell receptor beta chains were read from a single sample in a study of blood T cells in healthy people across ages. Via MiXCR, TCRdb re-called the 5' RACE reads, giving one row per CDR3 protein. The sample carries about 670,000 distinct CDR3 sequences, over 40% recorded once. Sample: blood. These receptors all stem from a woman of 80 years or more in good health. Both conserved end residues are part of each CDR3. A D gene is named only where the DNA matches it firmly. Rows give clone size only sometimes, using once, few, many, or a class for an expanded clone.

DNA: TGTGCCAGCAGCATCGGGGCGGAGCAGTTCTTC
CDR3: CASSIGAEQFF
D: .
V: TRBV9
size: few
J: TRBJ2-1

DNA: TGTGCCAGCAGCTTAGGGAGCGGGAAGGGACTTCTCAATGAGCAGTTCTTC
CDR3: CASSLGSGKGLLNEQFF
D: TRBD2
V: TRBV7-3
size: many
J: TRBJ2-1

DNA: TGTGCCAGCAGTTACGGACGGGGAAAGCCCCAGCATTTT
CDR3: CASSYGRGKPQHF
D: .
V: TRBV6-5
size: .
J: TRBJ1-5

DNA: TGTGCCAGCAGTACATCGACAGGGACCCAGTACTTC
CDR3: CASSTSTGTQYF
D: .
V: TRBV12-3/TRBV12-4
size: .
J: TRBJ2-5

DNA: TGTGCCAGCAGTGCGCGCGGGAGTTACGAGCAGTACTTC
CDR3: CASSARGSYEQYF
D: TRBD2
V: TRBV12-3/TRBV12-4
size: few
J: TRBJ2-7

DNA: TGTGCCAGCATTGGTCGGCGGGCCTACGAGCAGTACTTC
CDR3: CASIGRRAYEQYF
D: .
V: TRBV28
size: .
J: TRBJ2-7

DNA: TGTGCCAGTAGTACGACAGGGGGCACGGGGGGCTACACCTTC
CDR3: CASSTTGGTGGYTF
D: TRBD1
V: TRBV19
size: .
J: TRBJ1-2

DNA: TGTGCCATCAGTGAGAATAGCGGGATGGTTGCCGGGGAGCTGTTTTTT
CDR3: CAISENSGMVAGELFF
D: TRBD2
V: TRBV10-3
size: .
J: TRBJ2-2

DNA: TGTGCCAGCTCTGGGACACTCCAAGAGACCCAGTACTTC
CDR3: CASSGTLQETQYF
D: .
V: TRBV2
size: many
J: TRBJ2-5

DNA: TGTGCCAGCAGTTTAGCTAACGGCCCGGGGAACAGGGCGAGCTCCTACGAGCAGTACTTC
CDR3: CASSLANGPGNRASSYEQYF
D: .
V: TRBV12-3/TRBV12-4
size: few
J: TRBJ2-7

DNA: TGTGCCAGCAGTTTGGGGCTGACTCATACCCAGTACTTC
CDR3: CASSLGLTHTQYF
D: .
V: TRBV27
size: few
J: TRBJ2-5

DNA: TGTGCCAGCAGTCGCGGACAGGGGATGTCCACAGATACGCAGTATTTT
CDR3: CASSRGQGMSTDTQYF
D: TRBD1
V: TRBV12-3/TRBV12-4
size: many
J: TRBJ2-3

DNA: TGTGCCAGCAGTTTAATTCAACCTGGGGCCAACGTCCCCACTTTC
CDR3: CASSLIQPGANVPTF
D: .
V: TRBV28
size: .
J: TRBJ2-6

DNA: TGTGCCAGCAGCTCGGGACTAGCGGGGGCCAACACCGGGGAGCTGTTTTTT
CDR3: CASSSGLAGANTGELFF
D: TRBD2
V: TRBV3-1
size: .
J: TRBJ2-2

DNA: TGTGCCAGCAGCGGACAGTCTAACTATGGCTACACCTTC
CDR3: CASSGQSNYGYTF
D: .
V: TRBV7-2
size: .
J: TRBJ1-2

DNA: TGTGCCAGCAGCGGGACAGAACACAATTCACCCCTCCACTTT
CDR3: CASSGTEHNSPLHF
D: TRBD1
V: TRBV28
size: few
J: TRBJ1-6

DNA: TGTGCCACCCAAACCGGCGGGGGGCGTACGCAGTATTTT
CDR3: CATQTGGGRTQYF
D: TRBD2
V: TRBV6-5
size: once
J: TRBJ2-3

DNA: TGCGCCAGCAGCAAGGAGGGGTACTCAGCCAAAAACATTCAGTACTTC
CDR3: CASSKEGYSAKNIQYF
D: .
V: TRBV5-1
size: many
J: TRBJ2-4

DNA: TGTGCCAGCAGCCCTCGTAAAAATGAAAAACTGTTTTTT
CDR3: CASSPRKNEKLFF
D: .
V: TRBV7-9
size: many
J: TRBJ1-4

DNA: TGTGCCAGCAGACCGGGACTAGCGGGAGGGGCAGATACGCAGTATTTT
CDR3: CASRPGLAGGADTQYF
D: TRBD2
V: TRBV7-2
size: .
J: TRBJ2-3

DNA: TGTGCCAGCAGCTACCGGACTAGCGGGGCAAATGAGCAGTTCTTC
CDR3: CASSYRTSGANEQFF
D: TRBD2
V: TRBV7-2
size: .
J: TRBJ2-1

DNA: TGCAGCGTTGAGTCTGGGACTGAGCAGTTCTTC
CDR3: CSVESGTEQFF
D: .
V: TRBV29-1
size: .
J: TRBJ2-1

DNA: TGTGCCAGCAGCCCTGGTACCGAGGCAGGGAGGTCCTACGAGCAGTACTTC
CDR3: CASSPGTEAGRSYEQYF
D: .
V: TRBV5-6
size: .
J: TRBJ2-7

DNA: TGCGCCAGCAGCTCTCGGACAGGAGAGGACATTCAGTACTTC
CDR3: CASSSRTGEDIQYF
D: TRBD1
V: TRBV5-1
size: many
J: TRBJ2-4

DNA: TGTGCCAGCAGCTTACTCGGGACAGGGCTTGAGCAGTTCTTC
CDR3: CASSLLGTGLEQFF
D: TRBD1
V: TRBV7-3
size: .
J: TRBJ2-1

DNA: TGTGCCACCCAAGGAGCGGGGGGTTACTACGAGCAGTACTTC
CDR3: CATQGAGGYYEQYF
D: TRBD2
V: TRBV27
size: few
J: TRBJ2-7

DNA: TGTGCCAGCAGTGGCTCCAGTCACCGAAACACCGGGGAGCTGTTTTTT
CDR3: CASSGSSHRNTGELFF
D: .
V: TRBV2
size: .
J: TRBJ2-2

DNA: TGTGCCAGCAGCCACGCCGGACGGCCTACCGACTATGGCTACACCTTC
CDR3: CASSHAGRPTDYGYTF
D: .
V: TRBV4-2
size: .
J: TRBJ1-2

DNA: TGTGCCAGCAGCTTGGGACAGAATAACTATGGCTACACCTTC
CDR3: CASSLGQNNYGYTF
D: TRBD1
V: TRBV7-9
size: many
J: TRBJ1-2

DNA: TGCGCCAGCAGCTTGTTAGACAGACAAAGCTCCTACAATGAGCAGTACTTC
CDR3: CASSLLDRQSSYNEQYF
D: .
V: TRBV5-1
size: few
J: TRBJ2-7

DNA: TGTGCCAGCAGCTTGGGTCCCTCTCCCAACTACGAGCAGTACTTC
CDR3: CASSLGPSPNYEQYF
D: .
V: TRBV7-2
size: many
J: TRBJ2-7

DNA: TGTGCCAGCAGCCAAGGGACAAACAGGGGGCGCGAGCAGTACTTC
CDR3: CASSQGTNRGREQYF
D: TRBD1
V: TRBV3-1
size: once
J: TRBJ2-7

DNA: TGTGCCAGCAGTTTAAATTACAGGGTAGGCAATGAGCAGTACTTC
CDR3: CASSLNYRVGNEQYF
D: .
V: TRBV28
size: .
J: TRBJ2-7

DNA: TGTGCCAGCAGCGTAGACAGTAGTTCACCCCTCCACTTT
CDR3: CASSVDSSSPLHF
D: .
V: TRBV7-2
size: .
J: TRBJ1-6

DNA: TGCGCCAGCAGCCAAGGACAGGGGTTCAACGAGCAGTACTTC
CDR3: CASSQGQGFNEQYF
D: TRBD1
V: TRBV4-3
size: .
J: TRBJ2-7

DNA: TGTGCCAGCAGTGCTCGTTTAGCGGGAGTAGGAACCGGGGAGCTGTTTTTT
CDR3: CASSARLAGVGTGELFF
D: TRBD2
V: TRBV6-1
size: .
J: TRBJ2-2

DNA: TGCGCCCGCAGCCATCCGGGACAGGGGAATATTCAGTACTTC
CDR3: CARSHPGQGNIQYF
D: TRBD1
V: TRBV4-1
size: .
J: TRBJ2-4

DNA: TGTGCCAGCTCAGCGACCGGGACGGGCAGGGGTACTGAAGCTTTCTTT
CDR3: CASSATGTGRGTEAFF
D: .
V: TRBV18
size: few
J: TRBJ1-1

DNA: TGTGCCAGCTCCTTCGGGAGGGGCACGGATGAGCAGTTCTTC
CDR3: CASSFGRGTDEQFF
D: TRBD2
V: TRBV12-3/TRBV12-4
size: .
J: TRBJ2-1

DNA: TGTGCCAGCAGCCGGAGAGATGGGGCCAACGTCCTGACTTTC
CDR3: CASSRRDGANVLTF
D: .
V: TRBV3-1
size: once
J: TRBJ2-6

DNA: TGCGCCAGCGGCTTGACGGGACAGTCAACGAACGGCTACACCTTC
CDR3: CASGLTGQSTNGYTF
D: TRBD1
V: TRBV5-1
size: .
J: TRBJ1-2

DNA: TGTGCCAGCAGTCCATACTCCTCCGAAGCTTTCTTT
CDR3: CASSPYSSEAFF
D: .
V: TRBV28
size: .
J: TRBJ1-1

DNA: TGTGCCAGCAGCCCTTGGACTAGCGGGAGTGGTGGTGAGACCCAGTACTTC
CDR3: CASSPWTSGSGGETQYF
D: TRBD2
V: TRBV4-2
size: .
J: TRBJ2-5

DNA: TGCAGTGCTAGTGGGGCCATGGCTGTGGGCACTGAAGCTTTCTTT
CDR3: CSASGAMAVGTEAFF
D: .
V: TRBV20-1
size: many
J: TRBJ1-1